This passage covers 23 T cell receptor beta chains from one sample sequenced in a study of blood T cell repertoires in COVID-19. Libraries were prepared by immunoSEQ multiplex PCR; TCRdb keeps only in-frame clonotypes and omits some of them. Of about 220,000 clones listed, around 87% are singletons. Sample: PBMCs or T cells enriched from blood (not recorded which). These receptors all stem from a woman aged 18 to 35 in a cohort exposed to, infected with or recovered from COVID-19 (not recorded which).

CDR3 DNA sequence: TGTGCCAGCAGTCACGGGGGACTAGCGGGAAGGGGGAATACGCAGTATTTT. It yields the protein CASSHGGLAGRGNTQYF. The chain combines TRBV6-6 with TRBJ2-3; 13 bases map to TRBD2. With 5 bases clipped from V and 7 bases from J, the junction kept 12 bases outside the gene matches. The CDR3 sequence is 17 residues long. The germline V gene has CDR1 MNHNY and CDR2 SVGAGI (reference sequence).

This clone was counted once. The gene calls are TRBV7-2 and TRBJ2-2; 11 positions match TRBD1. Germline CDR1 reads SGHTA; CDR2 reads FQGNSA. This CDR3 is 16 amino acids long. J was trimmed by 8 bases and V by 3 bases; bases with no gene match: 8. The CDR3 spells CASSFGQGALLGELFF. The CDR3 DNA sequence: TGTGCCAGCAGCTTCGGACAGGGGGCCCTCCTAGGGGAGCTGTTTTTT. Full variable domain (remainder filled in from reference TRBV7-2 and TRBJ2-2): GAGVSQSPSNKVTEKGKDVELRCDPISGHTALYWYRQSLGQGLEFLIYFQGNSAPDKSGLPSDRFSAERTGGSVSTLTIQRTQQEDSAVYLCASSFGQGALLGELFFGEGSRLTVL.

The genes are TRBV21-1 and TRBJ1-3; TRBD1 is the table's D call and was not checked against the DNA. TRBV21-1 is termed a pseudogene. This CDR3 is built from 16 residues. The CDR3 loop reads CASSKRQYCSGNTIYF. CDR3 DNA: TGTGCCAGCAGCAAGAGACAATATTGCTCTGGAAACACCATATATTTT.

This sequence joins TRBV4-1 and TRBJ2-3; a weak D match, TRBD1 (6 bases). The CDR3 has 14 residues. V shed 0 bases and J shed 4 bases, with 8 bases lying between them. Germline V CDR1 and CDR2: MGHRA, YSYEKL. Here the CDR3 reads CASSQDRGPDTQYF. The CDR3 bases are TGCGCCAGCAGCCAAGACAGGGGCCCAGATACGCAGTATTTT.

The chain has TRBV19 and TRBJ1-4; D might be TRBD1 (5 bases). There are 14 residues in the CDR3. From germline, CDR1 is LNHDA and CDR2 SQIVND (reference sequence). V dropped 4 bases and J dropped 2 bases, with 8 bases sitting between them. CDR3 in amino acids: CASSNQGTNEKLFF. The CDR3 nucleotides read TGTGCCAGTAGTAACCAGGGCACTAATGAAAAACTGTTTTTT.

The rearrangement links TRBV19 to TRBJ1-4, with a tentative D call TRBD1 (5 bases). There are 15 residues in the CDR3. Trimming cost V 6 bases and J 4 bases, with 15 bases left between them. Germline V gives CDR1 LNHDA, CDR2 SQIVND (reference sequence). In nucleotides, the CDR3 is TGTGCCAGTAGCCAAGGCGGGGCTCTTAATGAAAAACTGTTTTTT. It encodes CASSQGGALNEKLFF.

The table lists this clone with many counts. V usage is TRBV7-2 and J usage is TRBJ1-1; a weak D match, TRBD1 (6 bases). Germline V gene data show CDR1 as SGHTA and CDR2 as FQGNSA. V was shortened by 4 bases and J by 9 bases, with 15 bases between the two germline ends. The CDR3 covers 13 residues. The CDR3 bases are TGTGCCAGCAGCTCCCGTACACAGGGCCAAGCTTTCTTT. It codes for CASSSRTQGQAFF.

The J gene is TRBJ2-7, the V gene TRBV2; TRBD1 matches at 8 bases. Germline V CDR1 and CDR2: SNHLY, FYNNEI. The J segment lost 4 bases and the V segment lost 5 bases, leaving 7 bases of the junction unmatched. The CDR3 contains 14 residues. In nucleotides, the CDR3 is TGTGCCAGCAGTCAGGGGGCGCGGGTTTACGAGCAGTACTTC. Its protein is CASSQGARVYEQYF.

This clone was seen ten or more times. The chain recombines TRBV5-1 with TRBJ1-1; D gene ambiguous. Germline V gene lookup returns CDR1 SGHRS and CDR2 YFSETQ. Trimming removed 6 bases from V and 3 bases from J, with 6 bases in between. The CDR3 sequence is 11 residues long. In DNA form, the CDR3 reads TGCGCCAGCAAGAGAGACACTGAAGCTTTCTTT. Protein product: CASKRDTEAFF.

The chain combines TRBV6-4 with TRBJ2-1; 12 bases match TRBD2. Germline V lookup: CDR1 MRHNA, CDR2 SNTAGT. The CDR3 is 14 residues long. After removal of 6 bases from V and 7 bases from J, the junction contained 4 bases not matched to a gene. In DNA, the CDR3 is TGTGCCAGCAGAAAGGGGACTAGCGGGAATGAGCAGTTCTTC. Translating gives CASRKGTSGNEQFF.

The gene calls are TRBV27 and TRBJ2-2; 12 bases map to TRBD1. With V trimmed by 5 bases and J by 8 bases, 9 bases remained unmatched. The CDR3 runs 16 residues. Per germline, CDR1 MNHEY and CDR2 SMNVEV (reference sequence). The CDR3 nucleotides read TGTGCCAGCAGTACAGGGACAGGGGGCTTTGCGGGGGAGCTGTTTTTT. This codes for CASSTGTGGFAGELFF.

The chain recombines TRBV18 with TRBJ2-3; TRBD2 is a possible D gene (5 bases). CDR1 KGHSH and CDR2 LQKENI come from the germline V gene. CDR3 size: 15 residues. The V end was cut by 3 bases, the J end by 5 bases, with 15 bases between. CDR3 coding DNA: TGTGCCAGCTCACCTAGGGTCCAAGGAGGAGATACGCAGTATTTT. It yields the protein CASSPRVQGGDTQYF.

V is TRBV7-6 and J is TRBJ2-7; weak D call: TRBD2 (5 bases). Trimming shortened V by 1 base and J by 6 bases, and 13 bases separated the two germline ends. The CDR3 spans 14 residues. Germline CDR1 reads SGHVS; CDR2 reads FNYEAQ. The CDR3 DNA sequence: TGTGCCAGCAGCTTAGAATCGGGGTCTCGCGAGCAGTACTTC. Translation gives CASSLESGSREQYF.

The V gene is TRBV5-1, the J gene TRBJ2-7; 9 bases align to TRBD1. V lost 3 bases to trimming and J lost 0 bases; unmatched junction nucleotides: 7. CDR1 SGHRS and CDR2 YFSETQ come from the germline V gene. The CDR3 spans 16 residues. CDR3 protein: CASSSARGQGSYEQYF. CDR3 nucleotide sequence: TGCGCCAGCAGCTCTGCTAGGGGACAGGGCTCCTACGAGCAGTACTTC.

The genes are TRBV3-1 (or the pseudogene TRBV3-2) and TRBJ1-3; D unclear. Trimming removed 1 base at V and 0 bases at J, with 4 bases between. CDR1 and CDR2 from the germline V gene are LGHDT and YNNKEL (reference sequence). The CDR3 runs to 14 residues. CDR3 residues: CASSQVSSGNTIYF. The CDR3 DNA is TGTGCCAGCAGCCAAGTCAGCTCTGGAAACACCATATATTTT.

The chain couples TRBV19 to TRBJ1-1; D is ambiguous. Trimming stripped 5 bases from V and 4 bases from J, with 17 bases between. This CDR3 is 15 amino acids long. Germline V gives CDR1 LNHDA, CDR2 SQIVND (reference sequence). The CDR3 DNA reads TGTGCCAGTAGTTCGCGACTGCGCGGTCCCACTGAAGCTTTCTTT. Protein sequence: CASSSRLRGPTEAFF.

The rearrangement links TRBV7-9 to TRBJ2-7, with no clear D. CDR3 length equals 13 residues. V shed 1 base and J shed 5 bases, with 9 bases lying between them. Looked up from germline, CDR1 is SEHNR and CDR2 is FQNEAQ (reference sequence). CDR3 sequence reads: CASSLGALNEQYF. Written as DNA, the CDR3 is TGTGCCAGCAGCTTAGGTGCACTAAACGAGCAGTACTTC.

V gene TRBV27 combines with J gene TRBJ2-2, with 8 bases identical to TRBD1. Trimming removed 8 bases from V and 6 bases from J; junction bases left unmatched: 11. CDR3 length: 15 residues. From germline, CDR1 is MNHEY and CDR2 SMNVEV (reference sequence). The CDR3 protein is CASSLGQGAPGELFF. Here the CDR3 DNA reads TGTGCCAGCTCCCTTGGGCAGGGGGCCCCCGGGGAGCTGTTTTTT.

The V gene is TRBV6-1, the J gene TRBJ1-1; D gene uncertain. The CDR3 runs to 14 residues. Trimming stripped 3 bases from V and 4 bases from J, with 12 bases between. Germline CDR1 and CDR2: MNHNS and SASEGT. Written as DNA, the CDR3 is TGTGCCAGCAGTGACCCCCTGGCTGCCACTGAAGCTTTCTTT. Its protein is CASSDPLAATEAFF.

V and J are TRBV12-3 or TRBV12-4 and TRBJ1-1, with 8 bases aligning to TRBD1. The CDR3 is made up of 13 amino acids. V lost 3 bases, J lost 8 bases, and 5 bases stayed unmatched. For the CDR3, the DNA is TGTGCCAGCAGTTTCGACAGGGGCGGAGAAGCTTTCTTT. Its protein is CASSFDRGGEAFF.

This rearrangement joins TRBV19 to TRBJ2-7, with 10 positions matching TRBD2. Germline loops: CDR1 LNHDA, CDR2 SQIVND (reference sequence). The CDR3 is made up of 17 amino acids. V gave up 1 base and J gave up 0 bases; unmatched junction bases: 6. The chain's CDR3 is CASSIAPSGSSSYEQYF. Here the CDR3 DNA reads TGTGCCAGTAGTATAGCGCCTAGCGGGAGTAGCTCCTACGAGCAGTACTTC.

The rearrangement joins TRBV5-1 to TRBJ2-1, with TRBD2 identical over 7 bases. The ends lost 0 bases at V and 2 bases at J; junction bases unmatched: 5. CDR1 and CDR2 (germline): SGHRS, YFSETQ. The CDR3 loop spans 16 amino acids. CDR3 nucleotide sequence: TGCGCCAGCAGCTTGGGAGGCGGGAGTACCTACAATGAGCAGTTCTTC. It is translated as CASSLGGGSTYNEQFF.

This sequence joins TRBV6-5 and TRBJ1-5, with a tentative D call TRBD1 (6 bases). V lost 7 bases and J 5 bases, leaving 12 bases between the germline ends. Per the germline V gene, CDR1 is MNHEY and CDR2 is SVGAGI. The CDR3 has 13 amino acids. CDR3 nucleotide sequence: TGTGCCAGCAACCTCAGGGGTGATCAGCCCCAGCATTTT. Protein: CASNLRGDQPQHF.